This T cell receptor (beta chain) is from a study of chemoradiotherapy in HPV16-positive cancers (dated 2022 in TCRdb). For the study in its entirety: Functional T-cell assays on cells from two HPV16-positive patients defined candidate HPV-specific T-cell clones and common TCR motifs. The study set out to ask whether T-cell immunity against the HPV oncoproteins E6 and E7 changes over the course of chemoradiotherapy and whether that immunity affects survival. The candidate HPV-specific TCRs and motifs were then tracked in TCR repertoires from 86 patients with HPV-related cancers. Beyond this particular receptor, the publication reports: Expansion of candidate HPV-specific clones and E7-related TCR motifs was observed in the tumor microenvironment during treatment, whereas no such expansion was observed for non-HPV-specific T cells. Among HPV16-positive patients, expansion of HPV-responsive T cells during chemoradiotherapy was associated with better recurrence-free survival. The functional definition of HPV-specific T cells was derived from only a couple of HPV16-positive patients, and the survival association was reported for HPV16-positive patients.

With regard to this clone: The antigen it recognizes is unknown. Base-call qualities are not available, and no considerably larger clone is one nucleotide away.

Library preparation used the immunoSEQ multiplex PCR assay. Sourced from immuneACCESS, this table was stored by TCRdb with only in-frame sequences that have V and J called. A share of the clones is absent; for the studies checked, an unresolved V gene accounts for under half, and the remainder has no known explanation. This sample comprises 10,000 or so clones, more than 70% of them detected only once. In total, the top ten clones hold roughly 12% of the sample. Repertoires were sampled repeatedly over the course of chemoradiotherapy, so clonal expansion could be followed in the tumor microenvironment. V is clipped by 0 bases and J by 0 bases, and the sequence between their germline boundaries is 6 bases long. Including the terminal cysteine and phenylalanine, the CDR3 comprises 15 residues. Only the CDR3 region is kept as DNA, spanning 45 bases read in frame from base 1. Looking up the germline V gene (reference sequence) yields CDR1 GTSNPN and CDR2 SVGIG.

The receptor was isolated from a human donor with HPV-associated anogenital cancer. This sequence uses TRBV30 and TRBJ1-6, with the D segment identity uncertain. The sample consisted of tumor tissue, taken from a patient who underwent chemoradiotherapy. The DNA sequence follows: TGTGCCTGGAGTGTACCCAGCTCCTATAATTCACCCCTCCACTTT. Its amino acids are CAWSVPSSYNSPLHF.